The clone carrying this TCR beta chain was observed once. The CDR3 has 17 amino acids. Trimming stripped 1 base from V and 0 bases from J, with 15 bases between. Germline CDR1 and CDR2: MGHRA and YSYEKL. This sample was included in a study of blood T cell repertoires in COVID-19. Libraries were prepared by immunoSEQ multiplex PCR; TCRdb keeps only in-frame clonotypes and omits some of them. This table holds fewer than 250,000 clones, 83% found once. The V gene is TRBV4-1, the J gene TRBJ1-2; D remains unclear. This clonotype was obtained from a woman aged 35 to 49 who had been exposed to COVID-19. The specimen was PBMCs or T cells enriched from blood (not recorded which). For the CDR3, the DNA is TGCGCCAGCAGCCAAGTCCCGGGTGAACCCTCTAACTATGGCTACACCTTC. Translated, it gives CASSQVPGEPSNYGYTF.